The clone carrying this T cell receptor (beta chain) was detected only once. Its antigen remains unidentified. This sample is drawn from a study of OX40 agonist ivuxolimab in advanced cancers. The CDR3 is 16 residues long. Germline V lookup: CDR1 LGHNT, CDR2 FRNRAP. Trimming removed 0 bases at V and 9 bases at J, with 18 bases between. The table came from immunoSEQ multiplex PCR; TCRdb's copy has only in-frame clones and leaves some out. The table includes roughly 15,000 clones, about 89% detected once. Findings and limits, study-wide: At doses 0.1 to 3.0 mg/kg, CD4+ and CD8+ clones expanded.

The sample in question was CD4+ or CD8+ T cells sorted from blood, obtained in a trial of the OX40 agonist ivuxolimab. The V and J genes are TRBV12-5 and TRBJ2-1; D might be TRBD1 or TRBD2, each matching 5 bases. This TCR derives from an adult with an advanced solid tumor such as melanoma, head and neck, liver or kidney cancer. The CDR3 sequence is CASGLVLGSGTGEQFF. CDR3 nucleotides: TGTGCTAGTGGTTTGGTATTGGGCTCGGGGACGGGTGAGCAGTTCTTC.